This entry features one TCR beta chain sequence. Its specificity is unknown. RNA transcripts were the template for amplifying TCR beta CDR3 regions. When the TCR CDR3 underwent first-round RT-PCR, the HTBI primer set was used. TCRdb redid the calling of the multiplex PCR reads with MiXCR, one entry per CDR3 protein. The sample consists of approximately 330,000 distinct CDR3 sequences, 21% of them appearing once. This sample is drawn from a study of T cells in Graves' hyperthyroidism and ophthalmopathy. Points from the study as a whole: Model-based prediction identified ophthalmopathy a median around 6.7 months prior to its onset.

The sequencing input was blood. This TCR derives from a woman in her forties or fifties with Graves' hyperthyroidism.

This CDR3 is CASRGLAGDPALDTGELFF. For the CDR3, the DNA is TGTGCCAGCAGGGGACTAGCGGGGGATCCCGCCCTTGACACCGGGGAGCTGTTTTTT. V and J are TRBV13 and TRBJ2-2; 14 nucleotides align to TRBD2. The V gene end was trimmed by 6 bases and the J gene end by 3 bases; junction bases not matched to a gene: 12. The CDR3 covers 19 residues. Germline values: CDR1 PRHDT, CDR2 FYEKMQ (reference sequence).